This T cell receptor (beta chain) was retrieved from a study of cytomegalovirus exposure and HLA in healthy donors (dated by TCRdb to 2016 to 2017). In the study overall: According to an earlier analysis of 587 of the donors, about 190 million T cells yielded roughly 110 million unique TCR beta sequences and about 300 Gb of sequence data. A separate validation cohort of some 130 different subjects was used in addition to the approximately 640-subject first cohort. Every repertoire in the discovery cohort had been generated on one and the same sequencing platform. Because of strong linkage in the cohort, roughly five DR-DQ haplotypes were treated as single units for association and clustering. The aim of the study was to test whether cataloging public T cell receptors could identify signatures of past pathogen exposure. The number of typed donors differed by locus: 629-630 for A, B, C, DRB1 and DQB1; 522 for DQA1; 600 to 610 for DPA1; and 400 to 480 for DPB1. Of the 350 to 450 genotyped donors, approximately 80% fell in the genetic ancestry cluster associated with self-reported Caucasian donors. An earlier analysis of fewer than 700 of the donors applied high-throughput TCR beta sequencing to assess whether each TCR beta V gene segment acted as functional or pseudogenic. A later analysis re-examined previously published TCR beta repertoires from more than 600 donors and added high-resolution HLA genotyping to investigate patterns of TCR occurrence. Donor age, sex, ethnicity and CMV serostatus were compiled alongside the repertoire data. Rather than drawing on any new phenotypic data, the later analysis identified candidate immune exposures from TCR beta sequences and the way those sequences occurred across donors. Class I and class II HLA loci were covered by the typing at four-digit resolution. In a later genetic analysis, genome-wide SNP genotypes for about 65% of the roughly 670 donors were used, and that subset was treated as a discovery cohort. To predict cytomegalovirus infection status, the study brought together high-throughput TCR immunosequencing, statistical association of individual TCRs with disease status, and machine learning. An early release that covered some 640 HLA-typed donors contained around 330 gigabases of sequencing data and some 87 million unique TCR sequences. The T cell repertoires of 550 to 850 subjects were profiled by immunosequencing and related to cytomegalovirus serostatus. Across approximately 400 genotyped donors of the cohort, an average of roughly 250,000 unique TCR beta nucleotide sequences per donor were sequenced, and around 19% of those sequences were non-productive. Broad study findings and their caveats: A few of the identified cytomegalovirus-associated TCR beta chains were confirmed in vitro to be specific for cytomegalovirus antigens. The earlier analysis of approximately 560 of the donors excluded about 16 rarely observed V segments, including chromosome 9 orphons, because counts were too low. While some public TCRs were present in many individuals, most TCR sequences turned up only very rarely across donors. The 87-base-pair reads could not distinguish some IMGT-functional V segments, including TRBV6-2 and TRBV6-3, so those segments were excluded. A group of highly shared sequence variants was considered likely to be a technical artifact of the sequencing pipeline. For the cohort, immune exposure information was limited to CMV serostatus. Strong co-occurrence of HLA alleles, especially DR and DQ, made assigning TCR associations to individual alleles difficult. Because some donors lacked HLA typing at each locus, the association tests relied only on the typed subset. A later analysis found that HLA-associated TCR beta chains were more clonally expanded and had lower generation probabilities than equally common non-associated chains. Sequencing depth was assumed to be roughly uniform across donors in the presence/absence analyses, though that assumption may not hold. According to a later analysis, TCR association rates differed among HLA loci, with DRB1 alleles showing the most associated TCRs and HLA-C alleles showing the fewest. An earlier analysis of around 500 of the donors showed that most TCR beta V segments appeared in productive rearrangements either about 90% or about 30% of the time, which broadly matched IMGT annotations. In the study, 150 to 200 TCR beta chains were listed as associated with cytomegalovirus. The authors suggested that the approach could potentially be extended to other disease states and immunological phenotypes. In a later genetic analysis, a missense DCLRE1C variant was associated with V-gene and J-gene trimming of TCR beta chains, and the association was replicated in an independent cohort. A later genetic analysis reported fewer N-insertions in productive TCRs among donors in an Asian-associated ancestry cluster than the roughly 640-donor mean. The cohort was sequenced for TCR beta chains only, and without alpha or paired-chain data the features that could be detected were limited. A further reported finding was that TCR beta sequences accurately predicted the HLA-A and HLA-B alleles for most subjects in the first cohort. In a later analysis, over 15,000 TCR beta sequences were associated with specific HLA alleles at a false discovery rate of 0.05. A later analysis reported that several top co-occurrence clusters appeared linked to parvovirus B19, influenza, CMV and Epstein-Barr virus. Cytomegalovirus status was reported to be diagnosed by the classifier with high specificity and sensitivity in both the original and validation cohorts. According to a later analysis, most CMV-associated TCR beta chains appeared to be HLA-restricted, and the HLA associations seemed to be driven largely by CMV exposure. Correlated functional status among segregating V segments might reflect linkage disequilibrium, but an unknown experimental factor could not be ruled out.

V ends up 1 base short and J 8 bases short, with an unmatched junction base count of 13. According to the germline V gene, CDR1 reads SGHTA and CDR2 reads FQGNSA. The CDR3 goes from the cysteine to the phenylalanine over 16 residues. This entry keeps only the CDR3 DNA: 48 bases, framed from base 1. In total, over 600 healthy bone marrow donors made up the cohort. All cohort members were sampled while nominally healthy, although unrecorded immune exposures were likely present. The donor was CMV seropositive and belonged to the group of 250 to 300 seropositive cohort members. Each donor provided a peripheral blood sample, and peripheral blood mononuclear cells were used for TCR beta sequencing. The Qiagen DNeasy Blood Extraction Kit was used to extract genomic DNA from the blood cell samples. Library preparation was by the immunoSEQ multiplex PCR assay. For the multiplex PCR, a mixture combining 60 forward primers for TCR Vbeta segments and 13 reverse primers for TCR Jbeta segments was used. A multiplex PCR assay on genomic DNA amplified the CDR3 region of rearranged TCR beta genes. Amplified TCR beta libraries were sequenced as 87-base-pair reads on the Illumina HiSeq System. Processing in the source paper ran as follows. A later analysis tallied roughly 80 million unique TCR beta chains across the 666 repertoires, and around 10 million of those chains were shared by two or more donors. Raw reads were error-corrected and collapsed into unique sequences by a nearest-neighbor algorithm in which closely related sequences were merged to remove PCR and sequencing errors. To assign V, D and J gene segments, CDR3 sequences were aligned to IMGT reference sequences. For a sequence to be retained, a match of at least six nucleotides to both a V gene segment and a J gene segment was required. Rearrangements were called productive when the CDR3 lacked stop codons and stayed in frame with V and J; all others were non-productive. CDR3 was defined according to IMGT convention as the region running from the second conserved V-encoded cysteine to the conserved J-encoded phenylalanine. The earlier analysis of some 540 of the donors excluded any sequence lacking an unambiguous match to a single V gene segment. In an earlier analysis of approximately 550 of the donors, V segments were called functional above 56.7% productive rearrangements and were called segregating when the between-donor standard deviation exceeded 5%. A statistical classification framework was developed to diagnose cytomegalovirus status using the catalog of TCR beta chain sequences. A later analysis assigned V and J genes by comparing TCR nucleotide sequences with IMGT/GENE-DB human TR gene sequences. A later analysis assigned CDR3 sequences and most-parsimonious VDJ recombination scenarios with the TCRdist pipeline. In a later analysis, every TCR beta chain was defined by the combination of its CDR3 amino acid sequence and its V-gene family, and reads without a unique V-gene family were dropped. To address suspected cross-contamination and a sequencing artifact, a later analysis removed some 620 highly shared, low-generation-probability nucleotide sequences. A later analysis calculated a clonal expansion index for each public chain from normalized within-repertoire ranks of inferred template counts. In a later analysis, generation probabilities were computed using a VDJ recombination model fitted to out-of-frame rearrangements, and the results were checked against IGoR. A later analysis scored TCR-TCR, TCR-HLA and TCR-CMV co-occurrence with hypergeometric tests, applying a repertoire-size bias correction to TCR pairs. To estimate false discovery rates, a later analysis permuted the HLA or CMV assignments 20 times. In a later analysis, co-occurring TCRs were grouped using DBSCAN, and TCRdist sequence similarity was added for clustering within HLA-allele-positive subsets. For co-occurrence clustering, repertoires with fewer than 30,000 or more than 120,000 public chains were excluded, along with five repertoires with anomalous nucleotide sharing. TCRdb re-hosts the immuneACCESS table, in-frame sequences only. Its copies lack some clones; in the studies checked, an unresolved V gene accounts for under half of them, and the cause for the rest is not known. That table gives V, J and clone size, and the DNA gave D and trimming. The sample includes roughly 190,000 clones, with 75% to 90% observed a single time. The ten largest account for roughly 6% of the sample.

Turning to this clone: The antigen it binds to is not known. No much larger clonotype is one base removed from it; base qualities were not supplied.

The clonotype comes from a man aged 35 to 55 in good health and CMV-seropositive. Material for sequencing was PBMCs. The chain links TRBV7-2 with TRBJ1-2; 7 bases in the junction line up with TRBD1. The nucleotides read TGTGCCAGCAGCTTAGGACAGGGTAGAGGTCCAAGAGGCTACACCTTC. Its translation reads: CASSLGQGRGPRGYTF.